This TCR beta chain emerged from a study of sequential checkpoint blockade in melanoma. The CDR3 extends over 14 amino acids. TCRdb's copy holds only in-frame clones and misses some; the assay was immunoSEQ multiplex PCR. The table includes around 15,000 clones, over 50% detected once. Turning to this clone: The germline gene is not matched at one end of the junction; a read error may be the cause.

As to treatment: randomized to nivolumab then ipilimumab (arm A) or the reverse (arm B). From thawed PBMCs, live CD3+CD8+ cells negative for CD19 and CD56 were sorted. The material sequenced was CD8+ T cells sorted from blood (inferred from file names), taken from a patient given nivolumab and ipilimumab in sequence. The chain joins TRBV5-3 to TRBJ2-3, with TRBD1 matching over 11 bases. TRBV5-3 is filed as an ORF, its function uncertain. The source is a human donor with melanoma. The DNA for the CDR3 is TGTGCCAGCAGCTCTGGACAGGGGGCGGATACGCAGTATTTT. It codes for CASSSGQGADTQYF.